Included here is one T cell receptor beta chain sequence, with context. The record originates from a study of blood T cell repertoires in COVID-19. Study-wide context: T cells, B-cell-depleted T cells, or PBMCs provided the cDNA or gDNA that served as material.

Authors' data handling: How many nucleated cells were present was estimated from reference gene primer amplification. Libraries were prepared by immunoSEQ multiplex PCR; TCRdb keeps only in-frame clonotypes and omits some of them. V and J calls plus clone size are reproduced from that table; the DNA served to infer D and trimming. The repertoire holds about 100,000 clones, with roughly 85% as singletons. This CDR3 is built from 15 residues. The germline gives CDR1 SGHTA, CDR2 FQGNSA. V was clipped by 5 bases and J by 1 base; unmatched bases: 5. Sequencing used peripheral blood. The TCR comes from a woman aged 70-85 years with acute or convalescent COVID-19. The chain recombines TRBV7-2 with TRBJ2-5; 9 bases fit TRBD1. The CDR3 region is CASSPTGGPQETQYF. The CDR3 nucleotides read TGTGCCAGCAGCCCGACAGGGGGGCCCCAAGAGACCCAGTACTTC.